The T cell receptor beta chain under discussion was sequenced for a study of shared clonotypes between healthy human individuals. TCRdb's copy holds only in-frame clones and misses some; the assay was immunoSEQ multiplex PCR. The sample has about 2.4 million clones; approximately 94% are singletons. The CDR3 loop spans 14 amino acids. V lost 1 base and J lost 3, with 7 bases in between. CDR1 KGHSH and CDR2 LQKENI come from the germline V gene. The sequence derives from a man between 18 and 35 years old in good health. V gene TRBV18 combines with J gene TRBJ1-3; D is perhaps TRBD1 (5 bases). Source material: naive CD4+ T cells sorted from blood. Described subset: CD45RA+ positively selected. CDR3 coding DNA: TGTGCCAGCTCACCACGGACACTTGGAAACACCATATATTTT. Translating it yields CASSPRTLGNTIYF.